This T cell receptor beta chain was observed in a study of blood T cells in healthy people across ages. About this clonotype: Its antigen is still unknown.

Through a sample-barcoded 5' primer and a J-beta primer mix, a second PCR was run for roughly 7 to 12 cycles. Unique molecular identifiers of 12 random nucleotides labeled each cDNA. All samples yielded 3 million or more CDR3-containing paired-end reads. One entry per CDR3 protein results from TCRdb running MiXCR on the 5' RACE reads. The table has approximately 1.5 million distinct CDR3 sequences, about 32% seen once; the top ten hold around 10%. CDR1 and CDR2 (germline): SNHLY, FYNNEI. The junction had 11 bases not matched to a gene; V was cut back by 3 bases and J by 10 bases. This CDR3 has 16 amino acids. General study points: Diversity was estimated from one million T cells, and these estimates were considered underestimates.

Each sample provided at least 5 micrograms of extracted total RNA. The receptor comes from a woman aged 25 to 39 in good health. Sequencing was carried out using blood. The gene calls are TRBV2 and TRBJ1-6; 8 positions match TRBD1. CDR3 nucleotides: TGTGCCAGCAGTGACCCTGGACAGGGTAGAAACTCACCCCTCCACTTT. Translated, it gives CASSDPGQGRNSPLHF.